The 5 T cell receptor beta chains below were found in one sample sequenced in a study of blood T cell repertoires in COVID-19. Profiling relied on immunoSEQ multiplex PCR, and the TCRdb table lists in-frame clones only, not all of them. This table has approximately 470,000 clones, roughly 87% appearing once. Sequencing was performed on PBMCs or T cells enriched from blood (not recorded which). Receptors originate from a woman younger than 35 who had recovered from COVID-19.

J is TRBJ1-4 and V is TRBV28; maybe TRBD1 (5 bases). V shed 6 bases and J shed 8 bases, with 19 bases lying between them. The germline V gene has CDR1 MDHEN and CDR2 SYDVKM. This CDR3 has 15 amino acids. The CDR3 DNA reads TGTGCCAGCAGCTACCGGGACCTAGGAGGGGAAAAACTGTTTTTT. Residues: CASSYRDLGGEKLFF.

J is TRBJ1-6 and V is TRBV4-2; 9 bases align to TRBD1. Germline CDR1 and CDR2: LGHNA and YNFKEQ. The CDR3 is 16 amino acids. V shed 0 bases and J 10 bases; nucleotides not matched to a gene: 7. The CDR3 region is CASSQETGGKGSPLHF. The CDR3 nucleotides are TGTGCCAGCAGCCAAGAAACAGGGGGCAAAGGATCACCCCTCCACTTT.

This chain joins TRBV14 and TRBJ1-2; D remains ambiguous. Per germline, CDR1 SGHDN and CDR2 FVKESK. CDR3 size: 13 residues. V was trimmed by 4 bases and J by 4 bases, leaving 10 bases between them. For the CDR3, the DNA is TGTGCCAGCAGCCCGGAGGCGGTCTATGGCTACACCTTC. Amino acids: CASSPEAVYGYTF. Combining the CDR3 with reference TRBV14 and TRBJ1-2 gives the whole variable domain EAGVTQFPSHSVIEKGQTVTLRCDPISGHDNLYWYRRVMGKEIKFLLHFVKESKQDESGMPNNRFLAERTGGTYSTLKVQPAELEDSGVYFCASSPEAVYGYTFGSGTRLTVV.

The V and J genes are TRBV28 and TRBJ1-4; 7 bases map to TRBD1. The germline CDR1 and CDR2 sequences are MDHEN and SYDVKM. The CDR3 totals 15 residues. V shed 5 bases, J shed 3 bases, and the junction held 6 bases outside the gene matches. The CDR3 bases are TGTGCCAGCAGTCCACCGACAGGGTCTAATGAAAAACTGTTTTTT. This gives the protein CASSPPTGSNEKLFF.

The chain uses TRBV11-3 and TRBJ2-5; 8 nucleotides agree with TRBD1. Germline CDR1 is SGHNT and CDR2 is YENEEA. J was trimmed by 2 bases and V by 1 base; bases with no gene match: 6. The CDR3 contains 16 residues. CDR3: CASSLAGNRGQETQYF. In DNA form, the CDR3 reads TGTGCCAGCAGCTTAGCGGGGAACAGGGGGCAAGAGACCCAGTACTTC.